One sample yielded the 17 T cell receptor beta chains listed below, sequenced in a study of CD8 T cells in ankylosing spondylitis. TCRdb re-called the 5' RACE reads through MiXCR, storing one row per CDR3 protein. In the table there are about 240,000 distinct CDR3 sequences, about 10% of which are singletons. Material: blood, either unsorted or a sorted T cell fraction (not recorded which). The source of these receptors is a male donor with ankylosing spondylitis or in good health (not recorded which).

This clonotype was found many times. V and J are TRBV20-1 and TRBJ1-1; 7 bases line up with TRBD1. The germline V gene has CDR1 DFQATT and CDR2 SNEGSKA (reference sequence). CDR3 length: 13 amino acids. After removal of 5 bases from V and 0 bases from J, the junction contained 3 bases not matched to a gene. This chain's CDR3 is CSAPDRVNTEAFF. CDR3 sequence (DNA): TGCAGTGCTCCCGACAGGGTGAACACTGAAGCTTTCTTT.

In this sample, this clonotype turned up many times. Germline and junction disagree at one end, which may indicate a read error. The rearrangement joins TRBV20-1 to TRBJ2-1; 7 bases align to TRBD2. Looked up from germline, CDR1 is DFQATT and CDR2 is SNEGSKA (reference sequence). The CDR3 is 13 amino acids. CDR3: CSARPQLSSAGVF. The CDR3 DNA reads as TGCAGTGCTAGGCCCCAACTTTCCTCGGCGGGGGTCTTC.

This clonotype came up many times. The CDR3 is CSVEVSRGGYTF. The CDR3, as DNA: TGCAGCGTTGAAGTGTCCAGGGGTGGCTACACCTTC. The chain recombines TRBV29-1 with TRBJ1-2; maybe TRBD1 (6 bases). CDR3 length: 12 residues. Trimming removed 1 base at V and 7 bases at J, with 10 bases between. CDR1 is SQVTM, CDR2 ANQGSEA, per germline.

This chain uses TRBV28 with TRBJ2-1, with 11 bases matching TRBD2. Germline V CDR1 and CDR2: MDHEN, SYDVKM. Trimming took 10 bases from V and 11 from J; bases not matched to a gene: 13. The CDR3 has 14 residues. The CDR3 DNA sequence: TGTGCCACCAAGGTGGCTAGCGGGAGGACCAAGCAGTTCTTC. This gives the protein CATKVASGRTKQFF.

In its sample, this clonotype was seen many times. J is TRBJ2-7 and V is TRBV20-1; no clear D gene. With 0 bases removed from V and 5 bases from J, the gap between germline ends came to 20 bases. The CDR3 consists of 16 residues. CDR1 DFQATT and CDR2 SNEGSKA come from the germline V gene (reference sequence). The CDR3 sequence is CSARDQFGEFIHEQYF. CDR3 bases: TGCAGTGCTAGAGATCAGTTTGGCGAGTTCATCCACGAGCAGTACTTC.

This clonotype was seen a few times. The chain carries TRBV18 and TRBJ1-1, with a possible D match to TRBD1 (5 bases). V was pared by 6 bases and J by 2 bases, with 19 bases between. CDR3 length: 16 residues. The germline gives CDR1 KGHSH, CDR2 LQKENI. The CDR3 region is CASSPSGLQPNTEAFF. CDR3 nucleotide sequence: TGTGCCAGCTCGCCTTCAGGGTTACAACCAAACACTGAAGCTTTCTTT.

The sample holds many counts of this clonotype. DNA of the CDR3: TGTGCCAGCAGCAAGGACAGGGGGCGCACCGGGGAGCTGTTTTTT. Translating gives CASSKDRGRTGELFF. The V and J genes are TRBV9 and TRBJ2-2; 11 bases agree with TRBD1. The V and J ends lost 4 bases and 4 bases, in that order; junction bases with no gene match: 3. Germline values: CDR1 SGDLS, CDR2 YYNGEE. The CDR3 is 15 amino acids.

CDR3 nucleotide sequence: TGTGCCAGCACCACACAGGGCGTGAACACTGAAGCTTTCTTT. Translated, it gives CASTTQGVNTEAFF. J is TRBJ1-1 and V is TRBV12-3 or TRBV12-4; D might be TRBD1 (6 bases). CDR3 length: 14 residues. The V end lost 7 bases, the J end lost 0 bases, and 12 bases lay between the germline ends.

This clonotype was counted many times. V and J are TRBV5-1 and TRBJ2-2; the match to TRBD1 covers 10 bases. Unmatched junction bases numbered 9, after V lost 4 bases and J lost 9 bases. The germline gives CDR1 SGHRS, CDR2 YFSETQ. The CDR3 length is 15 residues. The CDR3 DNA sequence: TGCGCCAGCAGCATGGGACAGGGGTCAAGGAGGGAGCTGTTTTTT. This translates into CASSMGQGSRRELFF.

This clonotype was observed at least ten times. V is TRBV5-1 and J is TRBJ2-7; possibly TRBD2 for D (6 bases). CDR3 length equals 15 residues. V was shortened by 4 bases and J by 2 bases, with 16 bases between the two germline ends. Germline CDR1 reads SGHRS; CDR2 reads YFSETQ. The DNA of the CDR3 is TGCGCCAGCAGCGGACAATCTAGCGCCCCCTACGAGCAGTACTTC. Translation: CASSGQSSAPYEQYF.

Concerning this clonotype: At one of its ends the junction is not consistent with the germline gene, which may arise from a read error. This chain uses TRBV29-1 with TRBJ2-2; possibly TRBD2 for D (6 bases). The germline CDR1 and CDR2 sequences are SQVTM and ANQGSEA. The CDR3 is 13 residues long. The CDR3 DNA sequence: TGCAGCGTTGACAGCCAGAACACCGGGGGGCTGTTTTTT. Its translation: CSVDSQNTGGLFF.

A few counts support this clonotype. The chain joins TRBV25-1 to TRBJ2-7, with TRBD2 matching 15 bases. Germline V CDR1 and CDR2: MGHDK, SYGVNS. V trimming: 3 bases; J trimming: 2 bases; junction bases outside the gene matches: 8. This CDR3 spans 18 amino acids. The CDR3 nucleotides are TGTGCCAGCAGTGATCCCGGACTAGCGGGAGGGCTGACCTACGAGCAGTACTTC. It specifies CASSDPGLAGGLTYEQYF.

This clonotype was counted between two and nine times. V and J are TRBV3-1 and TRBJ2-1; no reliable D call. This CDR3 region has 15 residues. V was trimmed by 1 base and J by 6 bases, leaving 13 bases between them. Germline V gene sequence: CDR1 LGHDT, CDR2 YNNKEL (reference sequence). CDR3 coding DNA: TGTGCCAGCAGCCAAGCCCATAGCATTCCCAATGAGCAGTTCTTC. It encodes CASSQAHSIPNEQFF.

This clonotype appeared many times. This rearrangement joins TRBV29-1 to TRBJ1-2; D is ambiguous. The CDR3 contains 12 residues. Trimming cost V 3 bases and J 6 bases, with 11 bases left between them. Germline CDR1 reads SQVTM; CDR2 reads ANQGSEA. The CDR3 region is CSVEKSADGYTF. Written as DNA, the CDR3 is TGCAGCGTTGAGAAGTCGGCAGATGGCTACACCTTC.

This clonotype was counted a few times. V is TRBV2 and J is TRBJ2-5; 10 bases line up with TRBD2. The germline CDR1 and CDR2 sequences are SNHLY and FYNNEI. The CDR3 covers 17 residues. The ends lost 10 bases at V and 9 bases at J; junction bases unmatched: 23. The CDR3 DNA reads as TGTGCCACGGGGCAGCGGGAGGGCCCTTCACCGGCCGGGGCCCAGTACTTC. Translating gives CATGQREGPSPAGAQYF.

This clonotype showed up many times. The chain carries TRBV6-1 and TRBJ2-3, with TRBD1 identical over 8 bases. The CDR3 sequence is 16 residues long. The germline CDR1 and CDR2 sequences are MNHNS and SASEGT. After removal of 2 bases from V and 1 base from J, the junction contained 5 bases not matched to a gene. CDR3 sequence: CASSESPGQGTDTQYF. CDR3 in DNA: TGTGCCAGCAGTGAATCTCCGGGACAGGGCACAGATACGCAGTATTTT.

This clonotype was found many times. J is TRBJ1-2 and V is TRBV5-1; D is possibly TRBD1 (5 bases). The CDR3 sequence is 14 residues long. The germline V gene has CDR1 SGHRS and CDR2 YFSETQ. Trimming removed 0 bases at V and 6 bases at J, with 12 bases between. The CDR3 nucleotides read TGCGCCAGCAGCTTGGCCGGGGGAGATGATGGCTACACCTTC. Its protein product is CASSLAGGDDGYTF.